This TCR beta chain was documented in a study of cytotoxic CD8 clonotypes in ibrutinib-treated CLL. Looking at the study overall: The patients comprised approximately ten relapsed/refractory and roughly 15 treatment-naive cases, about 18 IGHV unmutated. Study observations and caveats: Clonality increased at ibrutinib response, then returned toward baseline at progression.

J gave up 4 bases and V 3 bases, and 12 bases lay outside the gene matches. The CDR3 has 17 amino acids. Germline CDR1 LNHNV, CDR2 YYDKDF (reference sequence). In regard to this clone: Its antigen is undetermined.

Using immunoSEQ multiplex PCR, the repertoire was profiled, and TCRdb retains in-frame clones only, with some absent. The repertoire has over 140,000 clones, around 81% of them found once; the top ten carry 7.5% to 9%. The sample was PBMCs, taken after 36 months of ibrutinib treatment. This receptor was taken from a human donor with chronic lymphocytic leukemia. The chain recombines TRBV15 with TRBJ2-5; 9 nucleotides agree with TRBD2. The CDR3 nucleotides are TGTGCCACCAGCAGCGGGTTTGGTAGCGGGAGAAGAGAGACCCAGTACTTC. Protein: CATSSGFGSGRRETQYF.